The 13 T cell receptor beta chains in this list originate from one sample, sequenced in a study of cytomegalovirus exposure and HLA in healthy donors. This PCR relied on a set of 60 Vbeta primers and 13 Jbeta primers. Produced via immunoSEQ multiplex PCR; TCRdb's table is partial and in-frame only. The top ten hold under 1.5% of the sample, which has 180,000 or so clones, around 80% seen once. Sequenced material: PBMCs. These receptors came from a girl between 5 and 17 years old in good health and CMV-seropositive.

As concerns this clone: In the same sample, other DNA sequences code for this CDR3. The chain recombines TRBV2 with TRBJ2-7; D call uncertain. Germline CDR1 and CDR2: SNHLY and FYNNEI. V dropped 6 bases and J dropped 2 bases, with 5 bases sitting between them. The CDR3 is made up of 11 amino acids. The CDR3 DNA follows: TGTGCCAGCAGCGAGACCTACGAGCAGTACTTC. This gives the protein CASSETYEQYF.

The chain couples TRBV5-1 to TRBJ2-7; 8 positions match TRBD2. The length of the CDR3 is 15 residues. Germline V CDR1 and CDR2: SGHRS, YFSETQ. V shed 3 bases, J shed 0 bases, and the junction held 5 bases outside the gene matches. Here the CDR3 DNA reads TGCGCCAGCAGCTCTGCAGCGGGAGCCTCCTACGAGCAGTACTTC. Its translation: CASSSAAGASYEQYF.

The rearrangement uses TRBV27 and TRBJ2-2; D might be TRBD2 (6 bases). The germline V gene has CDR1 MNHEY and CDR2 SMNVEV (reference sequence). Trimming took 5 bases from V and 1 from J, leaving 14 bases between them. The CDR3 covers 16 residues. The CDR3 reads CASSALISGNTGELFF. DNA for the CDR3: TGTGCCAGCAGTGCCCTCATTAGCGGGAACACCGGGGAGCTGTTTTTT.

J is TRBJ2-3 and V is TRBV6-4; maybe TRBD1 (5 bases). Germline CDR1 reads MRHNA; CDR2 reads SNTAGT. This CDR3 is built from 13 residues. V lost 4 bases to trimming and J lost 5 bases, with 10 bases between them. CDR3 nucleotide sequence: TGTGCCAGCAGTGGCCAAAGGGGAGATACGCAGTATTTT. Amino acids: CASSGQRGDTQYF.

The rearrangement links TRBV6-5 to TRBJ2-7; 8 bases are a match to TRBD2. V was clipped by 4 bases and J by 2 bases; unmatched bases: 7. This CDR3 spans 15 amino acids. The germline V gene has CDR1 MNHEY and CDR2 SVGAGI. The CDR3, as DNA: TGTGCCAGCAGTTTCACGCCGGGACTAGCCTACGAGCAGTACTTC. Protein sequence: CASSFTPGLAYEQYF.

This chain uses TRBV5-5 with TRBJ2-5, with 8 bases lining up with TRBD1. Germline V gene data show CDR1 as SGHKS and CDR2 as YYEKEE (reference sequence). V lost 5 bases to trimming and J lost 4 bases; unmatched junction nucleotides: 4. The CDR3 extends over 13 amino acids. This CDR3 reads CASSQGQGETQYF. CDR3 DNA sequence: TGTGCCAGCAGTCAAGGACAGGGAGAGACCCAGTACTTC. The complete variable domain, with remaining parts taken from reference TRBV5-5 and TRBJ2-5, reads DAGVTQSPTHLIKTRGQQVTLRCSPISGHKSVSWYQQVLGQGPQFIFQYYEKEERGRGNFPDRFSARQFPNYSSELNVNALLLGDSALYLCASSQGQGETQYFGPGTRLLVL.

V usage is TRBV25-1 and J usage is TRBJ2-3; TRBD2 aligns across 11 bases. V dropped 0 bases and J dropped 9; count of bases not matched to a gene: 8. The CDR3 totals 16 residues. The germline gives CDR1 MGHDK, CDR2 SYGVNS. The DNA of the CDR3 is TGTGCCAGCAGTGAATATGGATCAGGGACTAGCGGAACGCAGTATTTT. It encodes CASSEYGSGTSGTQYF.

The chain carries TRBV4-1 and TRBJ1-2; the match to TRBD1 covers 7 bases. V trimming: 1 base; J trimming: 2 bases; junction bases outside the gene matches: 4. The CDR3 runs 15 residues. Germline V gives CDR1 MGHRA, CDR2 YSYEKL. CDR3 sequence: CASSQVTQGNYGYTF. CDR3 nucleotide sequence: TGCGCCAGCAGCCAAGTAACACAGGGGAACTATGGCTACACCTTC.

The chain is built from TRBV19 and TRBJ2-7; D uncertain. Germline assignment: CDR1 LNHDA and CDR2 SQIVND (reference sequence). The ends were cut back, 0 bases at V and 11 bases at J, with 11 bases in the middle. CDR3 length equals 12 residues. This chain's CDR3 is CASSIDRHQKYF. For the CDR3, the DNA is TGTGCCAGTAGTATAGACCGACACCAGAAGTACTTC.

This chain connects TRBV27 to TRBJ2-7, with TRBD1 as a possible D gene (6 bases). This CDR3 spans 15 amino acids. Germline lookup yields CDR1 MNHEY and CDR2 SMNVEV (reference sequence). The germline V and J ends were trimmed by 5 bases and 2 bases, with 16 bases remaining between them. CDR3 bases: TGTGCCAGCAGTCTGGGACACAACCCCACCTACGAGCAGTACTTC. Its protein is CASSLGHNPTYEQYF.

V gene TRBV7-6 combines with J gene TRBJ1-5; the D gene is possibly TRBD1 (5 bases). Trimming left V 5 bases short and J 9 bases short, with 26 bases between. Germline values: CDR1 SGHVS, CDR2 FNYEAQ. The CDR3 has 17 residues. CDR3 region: CASSRIPGPALDPPQHF. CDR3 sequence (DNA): TGTGCCAGCAGCAGAATCCCAGGGCCCGCGTTGGATCCGCCCCAGCATTTT.

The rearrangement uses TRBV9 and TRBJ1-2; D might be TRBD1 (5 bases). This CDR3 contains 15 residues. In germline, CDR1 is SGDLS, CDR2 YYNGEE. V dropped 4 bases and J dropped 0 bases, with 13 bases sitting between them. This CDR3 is CASSPTDIPNYGYTF. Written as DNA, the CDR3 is TGTGCCAGCAGCCCGACAGACATCCCTAACTATGGCTACACCTTC.

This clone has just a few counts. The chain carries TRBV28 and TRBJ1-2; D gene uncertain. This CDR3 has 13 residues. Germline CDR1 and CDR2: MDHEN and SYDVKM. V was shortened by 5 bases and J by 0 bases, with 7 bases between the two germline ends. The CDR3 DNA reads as TGTGCCAGCAGTGGCAGTGCTAACTATGGCTACACCTTC. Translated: CASSGSANYGYTF.